The 28 T cell receptor beta chains below were found in one sample sequenced in a study of blood T cell repertoires in COVID-19. Data came from immunoSEQ multiplex PCR; TCRdb stores just in-frame clones and leaves some out. The top ten clones hold over 0.2% of a sample with some 700,000 clones, about 90% of them seen once. The specimen sequenced was peripheral blood. The receptors were sampled from a woman under 30 with acute or convalescent COVID-19.

This sequence joins TRBV18 and TRBJ2-3, with 8 bases matching TRBD2. The CDR3 sequence is 16 residues long. Trimming cost V 6 bases and J 2 bases; bases outside gene matches: 10. Germline CDR1 is KGHSH and CDR2 is LQKENI. The CDR3 DNA reads as TGTGCCAGCTCCCCTTCGGGGGGGGGACTCACAGATACGCAGTATTTT. Protein sequence: CASSPSGGGLTDTQYF.

This clone has a handful of counts. V usage is TRBV5-4 and J usage is TRBJ1-3; D is unclear. The CDR3 spans 14 residues. Germline V CDR1 and CDR2: SGHNT, YYREEE (reference sequence). Between the trimmed V and J ends, which lost 2 bases and 3 bases, there was a span of 9 bases. DNA for the CDR3: TGTGCCAGCAGCTTTCCGGGTGGTGGAAACACCATATATTTT. Translation gives CASSFPGGGNTIYF. Full variable domain (outside the CDR3, taken from reference TRBV5-4 and TRBJ1-3): ETGVTQSPTHLIKTRGQQVTLRCSSQSGHNTVSWYQQALGQGPQFIFQYYREEENGRGNFPPRFSGLQFPNYSSELNVNALELDDSALYLCASSFPGGGNTIYFGEGSWLTVV.

The chain has TRBV2 and TRBJ1-2; 8 positions agree with TRBD1. Germline trimming cut 6 bases from V and 1 base from J; bases unmatched to any gene: 4. The CDR3 runs 14 residues. The germline V gene has CDR1 SNHLY and CDR2 FYNNEI. The CDR3 DNA reads as TGTGCCAGCAGAAAGGGACAGGTTAACTATGGCTACACCTTC. Its protein product is CASRKGQVNYGYTF.

This chain uses TRBV9 with TRBJ2-3, with 9 bases matching TRBD2. The CDR3 length is 15 residues. J was trimmed by 4 bases and V by 4 bases; bases with no gene match: 7. Per the germline V gene, CDR1 is SGDLS and CDR2 is YYNGEE. In DNA form, the CDR3 reads TGTGCCAGCAGCCGGGCGGGGGGGCCCGCAGATACGCAGTATTTT. It yields the protein CASSRAGGPADTQYF. The full variable domain, completed using reference TRBV9 and TRBJ2-3, is DSGVTQTPKHLITATGQRVTLRCSPRSGDLSVYWYQQSLDQGLQFLIQYYNGEERAKGNILERFSAQQFPDLHSELNLSSLELGDSALYFCASSRAGGPADTQYFGPGTRLTVL.

The rearrangement uses TRBV7-9 and TRBJ2-1, with D perhaps matching TRBD1 (6 bases). Trimming shortened V by 5 bases and J by 7 bases, and 15 bases separated the two germline ends. Per germline, CDR1 SEHNR and CDR2 FQNEAQ (reference sequence). The CDR3 totals 14 residues. CDR3 residues: CASSPPSRGNEQFF. The CDR3 DNA sequence: TGTGCCAGCAGCCCTCCCTCTAGGGGGAATGAGCAGTTCTTC.

The chain carries TRBV30 and TRBJ2-3, with 9 bases fitting TRBD2. Germline loops: CDR1 GTSNPN, CDR2 SVGIG (reference sequence). The CDR3 runs 15 residues. The ends lost 6 bases at V and 1 base at J; junction bases unmatched: 8. For the CDR3, the DNA is TGTGCCTGCCGAAACCAGCGGGGGGGCACAGATACGCAGTATTTT. Translated, it gives CACRNQRGGTDTQYF.

This rearrangement joins TRBV30 to TRBJ1-5; D is possibly TRBD1 (6 bases). Germline assignment: CDR1 GTSNPN and CDR2 SVGIG (reference sequence). Trimming left V 4 bases short and J 5 bases short, with 15 bases between. The CDR3 loop spans 14 amino acids. In DNA form, the CDR3 reads TGTGCCTGGAAGTTACAGGGAGGGGATCAGCCCCAGCATTTT. Encoded protein: CAWKLQGGDQPQHF.

The rearrangement uses TRBV11-2 and TRBJ1-6; D uncertain. Germline CDR1 and CDR2: SGHAT and FQNNGV. Trimming took 5 bases from V and 9 from J, leaving 17 bases between them. The CDR3 is 15 amino acids. Written as DNA, the CDR3 is TGTGCCAGCAGCCCTAGAGACTACTCCGGTTCACCCCTCCACTTT. Protein: CASSPRDYSGSPLHF.

V is TRBV6-5 and J is TRBJ1-5; D unclear. CDR3 size: 15 residues. Germline values: CDR1 MNHEY, CDR2 SVGAGI. Trimming stripped 5 bases from V and 5 bases from J, with 16 bases between. Written as DNA, the CDR3 is TGTGCCAGCAGTCAGTCGCGGGCACCCTATCAGCCCCAGCATTTT. Encoded protein: CASSQSRAPYQPQHF.

In this sample, this clone turned up once. The chain employs TRBV27 and TRBJ2-7; 7 bases map to TRBD1. V dropped 5 bases and J dropped 3; count of bases not matched to a gene: 7. Germline V gives CDR1 MNHEY, CDR2 SMNVEV (reference sequence). The CDR3 runs 14 residues. The CDR3: CASSVRGQLYEQYF. The CDR3 DNA is TGTGCCAGCAGTGTTAGGGGACAGCTCTACGAGCAGTACTTC.

The chain recombines TRBV4-2 with TRBJ1-5, with D unresolved. The V gene's germline CDR1 is LGHNA and CDR2 YNFKEQ. The CDR3 contains 14 residues. Deletions cut 1 base from V and 4 bases from J, with 8 bases between. The CDR3 DNA is TGTGCCAGCAGCCAAGGGGCCTATAATCAGCCCCAGCATTTT. Its translation: CASSQGAYNQPQHF.

This chain links TRBV24-1 with TRBJ2-2, with TRBD2 identical over 8 bases. The CDR3 is 17 residues long. CDR1 and CDR2 (germline): KGHDR, SFDVKD. Trimming cost V 0 bases and J 2 bases; bases outside gene matches: 4. The CDR3 here is CATSDLSGGQNTGELFF. The CDR3 nucleotides read TGTGCCACCAGTGATTTGAGCGGGGGCCAAAACACCGGGGAGCTGTTTTTT.

J is TRBJ1-1 and V is TRBV7-9, with D tentatively TRBD1 (6 bases). The CDR3 sequence is 14 residues long. Germline lookup yields CDR1 SEHNR and CDR2 FQNEAQ (reference sequence). V was cut by 5 bases and J by 5 bases, with 15 bases left in between. CDR3 nucleotide sequence: TGTGCCAGCAGCCTTCGGACAGAGCGAACTGAAGCTTTCTTT. Translation gives CASSLRTERTEAFF. Supplemented by reference TRBV7-9 and TRBJ1-1, the full variable domain reads DTGVSQNPRHKITKRGQNVTFRCDPISEHNRLYWYRQTLGQGPEFLTYFQNEAQLEKSRLLSDRFSAERPKGSFSTLEIQRTEQGDSAMYLCASSLRTERTEAFFGQGTRLTVV.

J is TRBJ2-3 and V is TRBV2; maybe TRBD1 (6 bases). Germline V gives CDR1 SNHLY, CDR2 FYNNEI. The germline V and J ends were trimmed by 9 bases and 5 bases, with 9 bases remaining between them. The CDR3 covers 11 residues. The chain's CDR3 is CARGAGDTQYF. The CDR3 nucleotides read TGTGCCAGGGGGGCCGGAGATACGCAGTATTTT.

The table lists this clone with a count of one. This sequence joins TRBV7-9 and TRBJ1-5; 10 bases agree with TRBD1. J lost 0 bases, V lost 3 bases, and 2 bases had no gene match. Germline CDR1 reads SEHNR; CDR2 reads FQNEAQ (reference sequence). The CDR3 spans 16 residues. DNA of the CDR3: TGTGCCAGCAGCTTCGGACAGGGGGGTAGCAATCAGCCCCAGCATTTT. This codes for CASSFGQGGSNQPQHF.

The V call is TRBV12-5, the J call TRBJ1-5, with D hard to call. The CDR3 has 16 residues. The germline V and J ends were trimmed by 7 bases and 0 bases, with 16 bases remaining between them. CDR1 and CDR2 from the germline V gene are LGHNT and FRNRAP. CDR3 loop: CASAPPGIDSNQPQHF. The CDR3 DNA reads TGTGCTAGTGCCCCACCAGGTATTGATAGCAATCAGCCCCAGCATTTT.

This chain connects TRBV7-9 to TRBJ1-2; 7 bases align to TRBD1. The CDR3 is made up of 15 amino acids. Germline CDR1 is SEHNR and CDR2 is FQNEAQ (reference sequence). The V segment lost 5 bases and the J segment 4 bases; nucleotides outside the gene matches: 10. This CDR3 is CASSPGTDLIYGYTF. Written as DNA, the CDR3 is TGTGCCAGCAGCCCAGGGACAGATCTCATCTATGGCTACACCTTC.

The chain joins TRBV12-5 to TRBJ2-2; D remains unclear. This CDR3 has 14 residues. The germline V gene has CDR1 LGHNT and CDR2 FRNRAP. Trimming removed 5 bases at V and 7 bases at J, with 14 bases between. The CDR3 sequence: CASGLLPTRGELFF. The CDR3 region has the DNA TGTGCTAGTGGTCTCCTTCCGACTCGCGGGGAGCTGTTTTTT. Variable domain in full (rest from reference TRBV12-5 and TRBJ2-2): DARVTQTPRHKVTEMGQEVTMRCQPILGHNTVFWYRQTMMQGLELLAYFRNRAPLDDSGMPKDRFSAEMPDATLATLKIQPSEPRDSAVYFCASGLLPTRGELFFGEGSRLTVL.

V is TRBV19 and J is TRBJ2-2; TRBD1 matches 7 bases. The J segment lost 6 bases and the V segment lost 3 bases, leaving 10 bases of the junction unmatched. Germline V gives CDR1 LNHDA, CDR2 SQIVND (reference sequence). This CDR3 comprises 16 residues. The CDR3 DNA sequence: TGTGCCAGTAGTATGGGACAGTTAAAGTTTGCCGGGGAGCTGTTTTTT. Protein sequence: CASSMGQLKFAGELFF.

The CDR3 is CASSTGVTDYEQYF. The CDR3 bases are TGTGCCAGCAGCACAGGGGTGACGGACTACGAGCAGTACTTC. V usage is TRBV11-2 and J usage is TRBJ2-7; TRBD1 matches at 7 bases. The CDR3 spans 14 residues. Germline trimming cut 5 bases from V and 3 bases from J; bases unmatched to any gene: 7. Germline CDR1 reads SGHAT; CDR2 reads FQNNGV.

The rearrangement uses TRBV4-3 and TRBJ2-4; D unclear. The germline gives CDR1 LGHNA, CDR2 YSLEER. This CDR3 is 16 amino acids long. V shed 0 bases and J shed 1 base, with 10 bases lying between them. The CDR3 DNA reads TGCGCCAGCAGCCAAGATCTTTGGGCGGCCAAAAACATTCAGTACTTC. The encoded protein is CASSQDLWAAKNIQYF.

The chain joins TRBV30 to TRBJ1-5; possibly TRBD1 for D (6 bases). V lost 3 bases and J 5 bases, leaving 14 bases between the germline ends. Germline V gives CDR1 GTSNPN, CDR2 SVGIG (reference sequence). The CDR3 runs 14 residues. The chain's CDR3 is CAWSGSQGYQPQHF. CDR3 sequence (DNA): TGTGCCTGGAGCGGATCACAGGGTTATCAGCCCCAGCATTTT. The variable domain in full, completed from reference TRBV30 and TRBJ1-5, reads SQTIHQWPATLVQPVGSPLSLECTVEGTSNPNLYWYRQAAGRGLQLLFYSVGIGQISSEVPQNLSASRPQDRQFILSSKKLLLSDSGFYLCAWSGSQGYQPQHFGDGTRLSIL.

This chain connects TRBV6-5 to TRBJ2-3, with a tentative D call TRBD2 (6 bases). V dropped 6 bases and J dropped 2 bases, with 15 bases sitting between them. This CDR3 contains 15 residues. Germline values: CDR1 MNHEY, CDR2 SVGAGI. CDR3 amino acids: CASRRLVPLTDTQYF. CDR3 coding DNA: TGTGCCAGCAGGAGACTAGTCCCTCTCACAGATACGCAGTATTTT.

The CDR3 is CASRTTGDWEKLFF. In DNA form, the CDR3 reads TGTGCCAGCAGGACCACAGGAGATTGGGAAAAACTGTTTTTT. The rearrangement uses TRBV28 and TRBJ1-4; tentatively, D is TRBD1 (5 bases). The CDR3 is 14 residues long. Per germline, CDR1 MDHEN and CDR2 SYDVKM. The V gene lost 6 bases and the J gene lost 8 bases, with 16 bases spanning the gap.

The rearrangement links TRBV6-5 to TRBJ2-7; TRBD1 matches at 7 bases. The CDR3 length is 15 residues. In germline, CDR1 is MNHEY, CDR2 SVGAGI. Trimming at V came to 2 bases and at J to 2 bases, leaving 6 bases not matched to a gene. CDR3 amino acids: CASSYDRDVTYEQYF. The CDR3 nucleotides are TGTGCCAGCAGTTACGACAGGGACGTAACCTACGAGCAGTACTTC.

This rearrangement joins TRBV19 to TRBJ1-2; 7 bases line up with TRBD1. The CDR3 runs to 17 residues. Germline V gene data show CDR1 as LNHDA and CDR2 as SQIVND (reference sequence). Trimming cost V 5 bases and J 4 bases; bases outside gene matches: 16. The CDR3 sequence is CASSLFGGQEPFYGYTF. The CDR3 region has the DNA TGTGCCAGTAGTCTTTTTGGAGGACAGGAGCCTTTCTATGGCTACACCTTC. Complete variable domain (other parts from reference TRBV19 and TRBJ1-2): DGGITQSPKYLFRKEGQNVTLSCEQNLNHDAMYWYRQDPGQGLRLIYYSQIVNDFQKGDIAEGYSVSREKKESFPLTVTSAQKNPTAFYLCASSLFGGQEPFYGYTFGSGTRLTVV.

The chain combines TRBV20-1 with TRBJ1-2; D is unresolved. Germline CDR1 reads DFQATT; CDR2 reads SNEGSKA (reference sequence). The length of the CDR3 is 11 residues. V was clipped by 2 bases and J by 5 bases, with 6 bases between them. CDR3 protein: CSARTEYGYTF. The CDR3 region has the DNA TGCAGTGCTAGAACGGAGTATGGCTACACCTTC.

The gene calls are TRBV9 and TRBJ1-2, with 8 bases that match TRBD1. Germline CDR1 SGDLS, CDR2 YYNGEE. The trim removed 0 bases at V and 4 bases at J, leaving 5 bases unmatched. The CDR3 has 15 amino acids. As DNA, the CDR3 is TGTGCCAGCAGCGTAGCGGACAGGGTGATCTATGGCTACACCTTC. Translation gives CASSVADRVIYGYTF.